The next 31 T cell receptor beta chains were all read from a single sample in a study of blood T cell repertoires in COVID-19. TCRdb's table, derived via immunoSEQ multiplex PCR, lists solely in-frame clones and lacks some. Of tens of thousands of clones in the sample, over 75% were seen once. The material sequenced was peripheral blood. All receptors derive from a man aged 50-59 years with active COVID-19.

The CDR3 sequence: CASSPGQGANYGYTF. CDR3 DNA sequence: TGTGCCAGCAGCCCAGGACAGGGGGCTAACTATGGCTACACCTTC. This chain connects TRBV7-2 to TRBJ1-2; TRBD1 aligns across 10 bases. After removal of 5 bases from V and 0 bases from J, the junction contained 3 bases not matched to a gene. The CDR3 contains 15 residues. CDR1 is SGHTA and CDR2 is FQGNSA in the germline V gene.

V gene TRBV24-1 combines with J gene TRBJ2-6, with 7 bases fitting TRBD1. The CDR3 totals 18 residues. Germline CDR1 and CDR2: KGHDR and SFDVKD. The V gene end was trimmed by 2 bases and the J gene end by 0 bases; junction bases not matched to a gene: 6. In DNA form, the CDR3 reads TGTGCCACCAGTGATTACAGGGGCGGACCCTCTGGGGCCAACGTCCTGACTTTC. Translating it yields CATSDYRGGPSGANVLTF.

This chain uses TRBV4-1 with TRBJ1-1; D is perhaps TRBD1 (6 bases). Germline V lookup: CDR1 MGHRA, CDR2 YSYEKL. The V end was cut by 2 bases, the J end by 1 base, with 14 bases between. CDR3 length: 16 amino acids. Here the CDR3 DNA reads TGCGCCAGCAGCCAATTTGTGCTGGACAGGAACACTGAAGCTTTCTTT. It specifies CASSQFVLDRNTEAFF.

This clone was detected once. The chain employs TRBV6-5 and TRBJ2-7, with D possibly being TRBD2 (6 bases). Germline values: CDR1 MNHEY, CDR2 SVGAGI. V dropped 4 bases and J dropped 4 bases, with 17 bases sitting between them. This CDR3 has 15 residues. Written as DNA, the CDR3 is TGTGCCAGCAGTTCCCCGGGACTTGTCTCATACGAGCAGTACTTC. Translating gives CASSSPGLVSYEQYF.

This clone has only one observation. This chain joins TRBV7-9 and TRBJ2-2; 15 nucleotides agree with TRBD2. Germline CDR1 and CDR2: SEHNR and FQNEAQ (reference sequence). After removal of 4 bases from V and 1 base from J, the junction contained 7 bases not matched to a gene. The CDR3 runs to 19 residues. In DNA, the CDR3 is TGTGCCAGCAGCTCCCTCGGGACTAGCGGGAGGCAGAACACCGGGGAGCTGTTTTTT. This encodes CASSSLGTSGRQNTGELFF.

The J gene is TRBJ1-2, the V gene TRBV9; D gene ambiguous. The germline gives CDR1 SGDLS, CDR2 YYNGEE. Trimming shortened V by 3 bases and J by 2 bases, and 5 bases separated the two germline ends. This CDR3 region has 12 residues. Here the CDR3 DNA reads TGTGCCAGCAGCGGCCAGAACTATGGCTACACCTTC. As protein: CASSGQNYGYTF. The entire variable domain, with the rest obtained from reference TRBV9 and TRBJ1-2, is as follows: DSGVTQTPKHLITATGQRVTLRCSPRSGDLSVYWYQQSLDQGLQFLIQYYNGEERAKGNILERFSAQQFPDLHSELNLSSLELGDSALYFCASSGQNYGYTFGSGTRLTVV.

This clone was counted a single time. V usage is TRBV30 and J usage is TRBJ2-5; 8 bases map to TRBD1. CDR1 and CDR2 from the germline V gene are GTSNPN and SVGIG (reference sequence). The V and J ends lost 2 bases and 6 bases, in that order; junction bases with no gene match: 5. This CDR3 region has 13 residues. The CDR3 DNA is TGTGCCTGGAGTCCAGGGGGCGTAAAGACCCAGTACTTC. It translates to CAWSPGGVKTQYF.

The chain carries TRBV6-6 and TRBJ1-1; D is perhaps TRBD1 (5 bases). CDR3 length: 15 amino acids. The ends were cut back, 2 bases at V and 1 base at J, with 11 bases in the middle. Germline V gene data show CDR1 as MNHNY and CDR2 as SVGAGI (reference sequence). This chain's CDR3 is CASSYGHDRNTEAFF. The CDR3 region has the DNA TGTGCCAGCAGTTACGGACATGACAGGAACACTGAAGCTTTCTTT.

The genes are TRBV29-1 and TRBJ1-2; TRBD1 agrees at 7 bases. This CDR3 region has 10 residues. Per the germline V gene, CDR1 is SQVTM and CDR2 is ANQGSEA. V lost 4 bases and J lost 9; bases outside the gene matches: 2. The DNA of the CDR3 is TGCAGCGTTGGGGACAGAAGCTACACCTTC. Its protein is CSVGDRSYTF.

The chain employs TRBV6-5 and TRBJ2-5; no reliable D call. Germline V CDR1 and CDR2: MNHEY, SVGAGI. The length of the CDR3 is 13 residues. The V gene lost 8 bases and the J gene lost 2 bases, with 12 bases spanning the gap. The CDR3 DNA sequence: TGTGCCAGCTTAGAGGTGGAACAAGAGACCCAGTACTTC. Protein product: CASLEVEQETQYF.

V gene TRBV4-1 combines with J gene TRBJ2-7; 7 bases fit TRBD1. CDR3 size: 15 residues. Germline loops: CDR1 MGHRA, CDR2 YSYEKL. J gave up 2 bases and V 3 bases, and 7 bases lay outside the gene matches. The CDR3 loop reads CASSQASGQTYEQYF. In DNA, the CDR3 is TGCGCCAGCAGCCAGGCATCGGGACAGACCTACGAGCAGTACTTC.

This sequence joins TRBV5-6 and TRBJ2-3, with a tentative D call TRBD1 (6 bases). CDR3 length: 14 residues. Looked up from germline, CDR1 is SGHDT and CDR2 is YYEEEE. Trimming removed 7 bases at V and 4 bases at J, with 16 bases between. The CDR3 coding sequence is TGTGCCAGCCGAACAGGGATCGGGGCAGATACGCAGTATTTT. Translated: CASRTGIGADTQYF.

The genes are TRBV10-3 and TRBJ2-1; D is perhaps TRBD2 (7 bases). The length of the CDR3 is 16 residues. Germline CDR1 reads ENHRY; CDR2 reads SYGVKD. V lost 6 bases and J lost 2, with 17 bases in between. The CDR3 coding sequence is TGTGCCATCAGCACTGCCAGGGGAGGGACCTACAATGAGCAGTTCTTC. This encodes CAISTARGGTYNEQFF.

V and J are TRBV30 and TRBJ1-2; D is undetermined. This CDR3 is built from 11 residues. V lost 5 bases, J lost 4 bases, and 8 bases lay in between. Germline-derived CDR1 and CDR2 are GTSNPN and SVGIG (reference sequence). The chain's CDR3 is CAWEDFYGYTF. The CDR3 DNA follows: TGTGCCTGGGAGGACTTCTATGGCTACACCTTC.

V gene TRBV7-9 combines with J gene TRBJ2-5, with a weak D call TRBD2 (5 bases). The V and J ends lost 2 bases and 2 bases respectively, with 9 bases between them. The CDR3 totals 14 residues. Per the germline V gene, CDR1 is SEHNR and CDR2 is FQNEAQ (reference sequence). The CDR3 DNA sequence: TGTGCCAGCAGCTTAAACACGGGACAAGAGACCCAGTACTTC. Translation gives CASSLNTGQETQYF.

This chain links TRBV9 with TRBJ2-5; D call uncertain. Trimming shortened V by 5 bases and J by 14 bases, and 10 bases separated the two germline ends. The CDR3 runs to 9 residues. In germline, CDR1 is SGDLS, CDR2 YYNGEE. The CDR3 protein is CASREPYYF. CDR3 bases: TGTGCCAGCAGAGAACCCTATTACTTC. Drawing the rest from reference TRBV9 and TRBJ2-5, the complete variable domain is DSGVTQTPKHLITATGQRVTLRCSPRSGDLSVYWYQQSLDQGLQFLIQYYNGEERAKGNILERFSAQQFPDLHSELNLSSLELGDSALYFCASREPYYFGPGTRLLVL.

The chain employs TRBV19 and TRBJ2-7, with 13 bases identical to TRBD2. V shed 6 bases, J shed 2 bases, and the junction held 4 bases outside the gene matches. The germline CDR1 and CDR2 sequences are LNHDA and SQIVND (reference sequence). The CDR3 is made up of 15 amino acids. The CDR3 here is CASRSGLAGTYEQYF. For the CDR3, the DNA is TGTGCCAGTAGGTCGGGACTAGCGGGGACCTACGAGCAGTACTTC.

The chain carries TRBV7-2 and TRBJ2-7, with 8 bases matching TRBD1. Per germline, CDR1 SGHTA and CDR2 FQGNSA. The CDR3 spans 17 residues. V was pared by 1 base and J by 0 bases, with 8 bases of the junction left unmatched. The CDR3 coding sequence is TGTGCCAGCAGCTTAGGAGGTGGGGACAGGCACTCCTACGAGCAGTACTTC. Protein sequence: CASSLGGGDRHSYEQYF.

The chain recombines TRBV2 with TRBJ2-3, with 7 nucleotides matching TRBD2. The length of the CDR3 is 15 residues. Germline trimming cut 8 bases from V and 4 bases from J; bases unmatched to any gene: 12. Germline values: CDR1 SNHLY, CDR2 FYNNEI. As DNA, the CDR3 is TGTGCCAGCGCCTCACAACGGGGGGAGGCAGATACGCAGTATTTT. Its protein is CASASQRGEADTQYF.

J is TRBJ1-1 and V is TRBV7-9; TRBD1 aligns across 7 bases. V lost 6 bases, J lost 1 base, and 8 bases stayed unmatched. The CDR3 totals 15 residues. Germline CDR1 is SEHNR and CDR2 is FQNEAQ (reference sequence). The CDR3 protein is CASRGQQGENTEAFF. The CDR3 nucleotides are TGTGCCAGCAGGGGGCAGCAGGGGGAGAACACTGAAGCTTTCTTT.

V gene TRBV12-2 combines with J gene TRBJ1-2; the table gives TRBD1 as D, unverified against the DNA. TRBV12-2 is annotated as a pseudogene. The CDR3 sequence is 17 residues long. DNA of the CDR3: TGTGCAAGTCGCTTAGCGGGTTATTGGGCAGGGGACAGTGGCTACACCTTC. This encodes CASRLAGYWAGDSGYTF.

The rearrangement joins TRBV6-5 to TRBJ1-2, with D unresolved. The CDR3 spans 15 residues. Germline loops: CDR1 MNHEY, CDR2 SVGAGI. Trimming left V 6 bases short and J 4 bases short, with 18 bases between. CDR3 region: CASSLSLGFGYGYTF. The CDR3 nucleotides are TGTGCCAGCAGCCTTTCTCTGGGCTTTGGCTATGGCTACACCTTC.

CDR3 DNA: TGTGCCAGCAGCCTACAGGGGAGCACAGATACGCAGTATTTT. This encodes CASSLQGSTDTQYF. This chain uses TRBV7-9 with TRBJ2-3, with 7 bases lining up with TRBD1. This CDR3 region has 14 residues. The germline V gene has CDR1 SEHNR and CDR2 FQNEAQ (reference sequence). Germline trimming cut 5 bases from V and 0 bases from J; bases unmatched to any gene: 2.

The chain uses TRBV5-6 and TRBJ1-4, with TRBD1 as a possible D gene (6 bases). Germline V CDR1 and CDR2: SGHDT, YYEEEE. The V end lost 4 bases, the J end lost 12 bases, and 19 bases lay between the germline ends. CDR3 length: 14 amino acids. CDR3 sequence reads: CASSPETGLRELFF. The CDR3 bases are TGTGCCAGCAGCCCCGAGACAGGCCTCCGGGAACTGTTTTTT.

V and J are TRBV27 and TRBJ1-1, with D possibly matching TRBD1 (5 bases). Looked up from germline, CDR1 is MNHEY and CDR2 is SMNVEV (reference sequence). V shed 3 bases and J shed 7 bases, with 15 bases lying between them. This CDR3 comprises 14 residues. In DNA form, the CDR3 reads TGTGCCAGCAGTTTTAGGCGACCGGGGGGTGAAGCTTTCTTT. Amino acid sequence: CASSFRRPGGEAFF.

The chain employs TRBV5-1 and TRBJ1-1, with TRBD1 identical over 10 bases. Germline lookup yields CDR1 SGHRS and CDR2 YFSETQ. After removal of 5 bases from V and 4 bases from J, the junction contained 8 bases not matched to a gene. This CDR3 region has 15 residues. For the CDR3, the DNA is TGCGCCAGCAGTTTCACAGACAGGGGGCGCACTGAAGCTTTCTTT. Its protein is CASSFTDRGRTEAFF.

A single count supports this clone. The rearrangement links TRBV24-1 to TRBJ2-1; maybe TRBD2 (5 bases). Germline CDR1 and CDR2: KGHDR and SFDVKD. The CDR3 consists of 14 residues. The V end was cut by 6 bases, the J end by 7 bases, with 15 bases between. In nucleotides, the CDR3 is TGTGCCACCAGTAGGAGCGGTCGGCAGAATGAGCAGTTCTTC. Translation: CATSRSGRQNEQFF.

The chain employs TRBV14 and TRBJ2-5; D possibly corresponds to TRBD1 (7 bases). CDR1 and CDR2 from the germline V gene are SGHDN and FVKESK. Trimming cost V 4 bases and J 4 bases, with 19 bases left between them. This CDR3 comprises 16 residues. Here the CDR3 reads CASSPARGAQVETQYF. The CDR3, as DNA: TGTGCCAGCAGCCCGGCCAGGGGGGCTCAGGTAGAGACCCAGTACTTC.

The chain links TRBV6-2 or TRBV6-3 to TRBJ1-5; 8 nucleotides agree with TRBD1. J was trimmed by 4 bases and V by 6 bases; bases with no gene match: 8. The CDR3 is made up of 15 amino acids. Germline V gene data show CDR1 as MNHEY and CDR2 as SVGEGT. CDR3 sequence: CASSLGQGGNQPQHF. In DNA form, the CDR3 reads TGTGCCAGCAGCCTCGGACAGGGCGGAAATCAGCCCCAGCATTTT.

V gene TRBV9 combines with J gene TRBJ1-2, with 11 bases aligning to TRBD1. CDR1 and CDR2 (germline): SGDLS, YYNGEE. Trimming took 4 bases from V and 5 from J; bases not matched to a gene: 16. The CDR3 runs 18 residues. CDR3 nucleotides: TGTGCCAGCAGCTCACTTTCCGGGACAGGGGGGTCCCTTTATGGCTACACCTTC. It encodes CASSSLSGTGGSLYGYTF.

This chain connects TRBV28 to TRBJ1-4, with a possible D match to TRBD1 (6 bases). The germline V gene encodes CDR1 MDHEN and CDR2 SYDVKM. CDR3 length equals 16 residues. Trimming left V 5 bases short and J 6 bases short, with 19 bases between. In nucleotides, the CDR3 is TGTGCCAGCAGTCCGGCCAGGGCAGGGGCTTATGAAAAACTGTTTTTT. It specifies CASSPARAGAYEKLFF.